The clone carrying this TCR beta chain has ten or more counts. Its antigen is still unknown. The source of the sample is a study of blood T cells in healthy people across ages. Findings and caveats of the study: As age increased, TCR beta diversity per million T cells fell in a roughly linear fashion.

Alongside a J-beta primer mix, a sample-barcoded 5' primer served in a second PCR lasting about 7 to 12 cycles. TCRdb re-derived calls from the 5' RACE reads in MiXCR, one entry per CDR3 protein. The data show 630,000 or so distinct CDR3 sequences, with about 28% seen just once and around 14% held by the top ten. Isolation recovered at least 7 million PBMCs from every sample. This receptor was identified in a woman of 80 years or more in good health. The sample comprised blood.

In nucleotides, the CDR3 is TGTGCCAGCAGCTTGGCGCCCGTAGCGGGGGGCACAGATACGCAGTATTTT. This codes for CASSLAPVAGGTDTQYF. The chain employs TRBV5-4 and TRBJ2-3, with 9 bases aligning to TRBD2. The length of the CDR3 is 17 residues. The germline V gene encodes CDR1 SGHNT and CDR2 YYREEE (reference sequence). The V segment lost 0 bases and the J segment 1 base; nucleotides outside the gene matches: 6. Using reference TRBV5-4 and TRBJ2-3 for the parts outside the CDR3, the full variable domain is ETGVTQSPTHLIKTRGQQVTLRCSSQSGHNTVSWYQQALGQGPQFIFQYYREEENGRGNFPPRFSGLQFPNYSSELNVNALELDDSALYLCASSLAPVAGGTDTQYFGPGTRLTVL.